The sequence of this T cell receptor (beta chain) was determined in a study of CD8+ T cells in alopecia areata. Study-wide context: Treatment of the treated patients consisted of oral tofacitinib, 5 to 10 mg twice daily. Tofacitinib administration persisted for 6 to 18 months, succeeded by 6 months off drug. Study-wide results and caveats: Resident alphabeta T cells of normal skin are also sequenced in scalp samples.

Details on this clone: What it recognizes is unknown. The same CDR3 is also encoded by other DNA sequences in this sample.

Extracted RNA was reverse transcribed, and the resulting cDNA served as sequencing template. Produced via immunoSEQ multiplex PCR; TCRdb's table is partial and in-frame only. The sample holds some 180,000 clones; roughly 60% are singletons and the top ten take 1.7%. Specimens obtained from alopecia areata patients comprised lesional scalp punch biopsies and peripheral blood. Per the germline V gene, CDR1 is GTSNPN and CDR2 is SVGIG (reference sequence). The V and J ends lost 3 bases and 2 bases respectively, with 8 bases between them. This CDR3 spans 13 amino acids. The receptor's source is a human donor with alopecia areata. V usage is TRBV30 and J usage is TRBJ1-5; no clear D. The sequencing here drew on CD4+ T cells sorted from blood, taken at week 0. CDR3 nucleotides: TGTGCCTGGAGCCCCCGGGGCAATCAGCCCCAGCATTTT. It translates to CAWSPRGNQPQHF.